The 28 T cell receptor beta chains below all came from one sample that was sequenced in a study of blood T cell repertoires in COVID-19. Sequenced by immunoSEQ multiplex PCR; TCRdb stores in-frame clones only, minus some. The sample holds about 190,000 clones; less than 90% are singletons and the top ten take about 2%. The sample taken for sequencing was peripheral blood. The receptors derive from a man between 65 and 85 years old with active or convalescent COVID-19.

The chain carries TRBV29-1 and TRBJ2-7; D is ambiguous. Trimming left V 7 bases short and J 6 bases short, with 13 bases between. Looked up from germline, CDR1 is SQVTM and CDR2 is ANQGSEA. There are 11 residues in the CDR3. This chain's CDR3 is CSAWAPSEQYF. The DNA of the CDR3 is TGCAGCGCTTGGGCTCCCTCCGAGCAGTACTTC.

The chain joins TRBV27 to TRBJ1-1; a weak D match, TRBD1 (5 bases). V gave up 5 bases and J gave up 8 bases, with 21 bases separating them. The CDR3 consists of 15 residues. Germline V gene data show CDR1 as MNHEY and CDR2 as SMNVEV (reference sequence). As DNA, the CDR3 is TGTGCCAGCAGTCCACTAAGTAGACAGACGCTAGAAGCTTTCTTT. The encoded protein is CASSPLSRQTLEAFF.

This clone has only one observation. The V gene is TRBV7-2, the J gene TRBJ1-3, with TRBD1 matching 7 bases. V shed 2 bases, J shed 0 bases, and the junction held 4 bases outside the gene matches. Looked up from germline, CDR1 is SGHTA and CDR2 is FQGNSA. This CDR3 is 16 amino acids long. The CDR3 loop is CASSLQGQLSGNTIYF. In DNA form, the CDR3 reads TGTGCCAGCAGCTTACAGGGACAGCTCTCTGGAAACACCATATATTTT.

The sample holds one count of this clone. The chain joins TRBV29-1 to TRBJ2-2; 9 bases agree with TRBD2. Trimming took 2 bases from V and 5 from J; bases not matched to a gene: 6. There are 15 residues in the CDR3. Germline V CDR1 and CDR2: SQVTM, ANQGSEA. The CDR3: CSVEISGRGTGELFF. CDR3 DNA sequence: TGCAGCGTTGAAATTAGCGGGAGAGGTACCGGGGAGCTGTTTTTT.

This clone is a singleton in its sample. CDR3 in amino acids: CASSEYPGQGANGYTF. The CDR3 DNA reads as TGTGCCAGCAGTGAATATCCCGGACAGGGGGCGAATGGCTACACCTTC. The chain combines TRBV25-1 with TRBJ1-2; 11 nucleotides agree with TRBD1. The CDR3 spans 16 residues. Germline V gene lookup returns CDR1 MGHDK and CDR2 SYGVNS. V lost 0 bases to trimming and J lost 6 bases; unmatched junction nucleotides: 6.

The chain combines TRBV6-2 or TRBV6-3 with TRBJ2-1; D ambiguous. The germline V gene encodes CDR1 MNHEY and CDR2 SVGEGT. V was clipped by 0 bases and J by 6 bases, with 12 bases between them. The CDR3 totals 15 residues. The CDR3 loop reads CASSYSNYRTNEQFF. As DNA, the CDR3 is TGTGCCAGCAGTTACTCGAATTACAGAACCAATGAGCAGTTCTTC.

The J gene is TRBJ1-2, the V gene TRBV7-2, with D uncertain. The length of the CDR3 is 13 residues. Looked up from germline, CDR1 is SGHTA and CDR2 is FQGNSA. The V gene lost 1 base and the J gene lost 4 bases, with 7 bases spanning the gap. CDR3 amino acids: CASSLDAIYGYTF. As DNA, the CDR3 is TGTGCCAGCAGCTTAGACGCGATCTATGGCTACACCTTC.

The rearrangement links TRBV19 to TRBJ1-1, with TRBD1 matching over 9 bases. With V trimmed by 6 bases and J by 1 base, 6 bases remained unmatched. This CDR3 comprises 15 residues. The germline V gene encodes CDR1 LNHDA and CDR2 SQIVND (reference sequence). The CDR3 nucleotides read TGTGCCAGTAGACCCAGGGACAGGGAGAACACTGAAGCTTTCTTT. It yields the protein CASRPRDRENTEAFF.

The chain couples TRBV19 to TRBJ2-1, with 13 bases matching TRBD2. This CDR3 contains 16 residues. Trimming removed 6 bases from V and 5 bases from J; junction bases left unmatched: 7. Germline V gene lookup returns CDR1 LNHDA and CDR2 SQIVND (reference sequence). CDR3 amino acids: CASSILAGGHNNEQFF. The CDR3 DNA reads as TGTGCCAGTAGCATACTAGCGGGAGGGCACAACAATGAGCAGTTCTTC. The full variable domain, completed using reference TRBV19 and TRBJ2-1, is DGGITQSPKYLFRKEGQNVTLSCEQNLNHDAMYWYRQDPGQGLRLIYYSQIVNDFQKGDIAEGYSVSREKKESFPLTVTSAQKNPTAFYLCASSILAGGHNNEQFFGPGTRLTVL.

The chain links TRBV7-2 to TRBJ1-4, with D possibly TRBD1 on 5 matching bases. Trimming took 0 bases from V and 3 from J, leaving 8 bases between them. This CDR3 is built from 15 residues. CDR1 and CDR2 from the germline V gene are SGHTA and FQGNSA. Here the CDR3 reads CASSLAGAPNEKLFF. The CDR3 DNA is TGTGCCAGCAGCTTAGCAGGGGCACCTAATGAAAAACTGTTTTTT.

The chain recombines TRBV28 with TRBJ1-6; D perhaps matches TRBD1 (6 bases). V was cut by 8 bases and J by 7 bases, with 15 bases left in between. This CDR3 region has 14 residues. Germline V gene sequence: CDR1 MDHEN, CDR2 SYDVKM. CDR3 amino acids: CASRWGQANSPLHF. In DNA form, the CDR3 reads TGTGCCAGCCGCTGGGGGCAGGCAAATTCACCCCTCCACTTT.

V gene TRBV5-1 combines with J gene TRBJ1-6; 8 nucleotides align to TRBD1. This CDR3 is built from 15 residues. Germline loops: CDR1 SGHRS, CDR2 YFSETQ. Trimming at V came to 0 bases and at J to 11 bases, leaving 7 bases not matched to a gene. CDR3 amino acids: CASSLDPDRVAPLHF. The CDR3 DNA is TGCGCCAGCAGCTTGGACCCGGACAGGGTGGCACCCCTCCACTTT.

J is TRBJ2-3 and V is TRBV6-5; D is undetermined. There are 11 residues in the CDR3. The V and J ends lost 6 bases and 4 bases respectively, with 5 bases between them. Germline V CDR1 and CDR2: MNHEY, SVGAGI. The CDR3, as DNA: TGTGCCAGCAGGGGCCCAGATACGCAGTATTTT. Its protein is CASRGPDTQYF.

This clone was detected only a few times. V and J are TRBV7-2 and TRBJ2-1, with 11 bases that match TRBD1. J was trimmed by 8 bases and V by 4 bases; bases with no gene match: 1. CDR1 and CDR2 (germline): SGHTA, FQGNSA. The CDR3 sequence is 13 residues long. The CDR3 is CASSWDRGYEQFF. For the CDR3, the DNA is TGTGCCAGCAGCTGGGACAGGGGGTATGAGCAGTTCTTC. Supplemented by reference TRBV7-2 and TRBJ2-1, the full variable domain reads GAGVSQSPSNKVTEKGKDVELRCDPISGHTALYWYRQSLGQGLEFLIYFQGNSAPDKSGLPSDRFSAERTGGSVSTLTIQRTQQEDSAVYLCASSWDRGYEQFFGPGTRLTVL.

The chain employs TRBV12-3 or TRBV12-4 and TRBJ2-7; weak D call: TRBD1 (6 bases). The CDR3 length is 13 residues. V lost 4 bases to trimming and J lost 3 bases, with 10 bases between them. The CDR3 sequence: CASSSQGNYEQYF. CDR3 sequence (DNA): TGTGCCAGCAGTTCCCAGGGGAACTACGAGCAGTACTTC.

Here the CDR3 reads CATSDLRARGPGNTIYF. The CDR3 region has the DNA TGTGCCACCAGTGATTTGCGGGCCAGGGGGCCAGGAAACACCATATATTTT. The rearrangement uses TRBV24-1 and TRBJ1-3; 8 bases fit TRBD1. After removal of 0 bases from V and 4 bases from J, the junction contained 7 bases not matched to a gene. The CDR3 contains 17 residues. The germline CDR1 and CDR2 sequences are KGHDR and SFDVKD.

This chain uses TRBV19 with TRBJ1-2; 7 nucleotides agree with TRBD1. The trim removed 8 bases at V and 6 bases at J, leaving 12 bases unmatched. CDR3 length equals 14 residues. CDR1 is LNHDA and CDR2 is SQIVND in the germline V gene (reference sequence). The CDR3, as DNA: TGTGCCAGTTCCCCTGGAAGGGGGCATGATGGCTACACCTTC. Its translation is CASSPGRGHDGYTF.

V gene TRBV18 combines with J gene TRBJ1-1, with 8 bases identical to TRBD1. Germline V gene sequence: CDR1 KGHSH, CDR2 LQKENI. This CDR3 has 15 residues. V gave up 4 bases and J gave up 3 bases; unmatched junction bases: 7. For the CDR3, the DNA is TGTGCCAGCTCACTCACAGGGGGGGCGGACACTGAAGCTTTCTTT. This gives the protein CASSLTGGADTEAFF.

This chain joins TRBV6-6 and TRBJ2-1; D might be TRBD2 (6 bases). Germline loops: CDR1 MNHNY, CDR2 SVGAGI (reference sequence). CDR3 length: 14 residues. Trimming removed 8 bases from V and 0 bases from J, with 11 bases in between. The CDR3, as DNA: TGTGCCAGCGGACTACTAGCCTCCTACAATGAGCAGTTCTTC. Protein: CASGLLASYNEQFF.

The V gene is TRBV9, the J gene TRBJ2-1, with D perhaps TRBD2 (7 bases). Trimming took 3 bases from V and 4 from J, leaving 20 bases between them. This CDR3 has 17 amino acids. Germline V gene data show CDR1 as SGDLS and CDR2 as YYNGEE. The CDR3 reads CASSEGGEWTEYNEQFF. CDR3 DNA sequence: TGTGCCAGCAGCGAGGGGGGGGAATGGACAGAGTACAATGAGCAGTTCTTC. Looking up the rest from reference TRBV9 and TRBJ2-1 gives the full variable domain: DSGVTQTPKHLITATGQRVTLRCSPRSGDLSVYWYQQSLDQGLQFLIQYYNGEERAKGNILERFSAQQFPDLHSELNLSSLELGDSALYFCASSEGGEWTEYNEQFFGPGTRLTVL.

V gene TRBV29-1 combines with J gene TRBJ2-1; D is undetermined. V was clipped by 7 bases and J by 2 bases, with 9 bases between them. This CDR3 spans 12 amino acids. CDR1 and CDR2 from the germline V gene are SQVTM and ANQGSEA. CDR3 loop: CSGASAYNEQFF. CDR3 DNA: TGCAGCGGGGCGTCGGCCTACAATGAGCAGTTCTTC.

The J gene is TRBJ1-6, the V gene TRBV5-6, with a tentative D call TRBD1 (6 bases). Trimming pared 4 bases from V and 8 bases from J, leaving 10 bases between. The CDR3 runs 13 residues. The germline V gene encodes CDR1 SGHDT and CDR2 YYEEEE. The CDR3 DNA reads as TGTGCCAGCAGCCCGCACAGGGATTCACCCCTCCACTTT. It encodes CASSPHRDSPLHF.

The rearrangement links TRBV3-1 (or the pseudogene TRBV3-2) to TRBJ2-7, with 9 bases fitting TRBD1. Unmatched junction bases numbered 2, after V lost 1 base and J lost 1 base. Germline CDR1 LGHDT, CDR2 YNNKEL (reference sequence). The length of the CDR3 is 15 residues. The CDR3 protein is CASSQVGQGSYEQYF. In DNA form, the CDR3 reads TGTGCCAGCAGCCAAGTGGGACAGGGATCCTACGAGCAGTACTTC.

The V call is TRBV7-8, the J call TRBJ2-2; tentatively, D is TRBD1 (5 bases). Trimming cost V 5 bases and J 3 bases, with 13 bases left between them. Germline CDR1 SGHVS, CDR2 FQNEAQ. This CDR3 comprises 15 residues. The CDR3 coding sequence is TGTGCCAGCAGCGCCCGGACAATCCACACCGGGGAGCTGTTTTTT. It codes for CASSARTIHTGELFF.

In its sample, this clone was seen once. The V call is TRBV5-1, the J call TRBJ1-1, with TRBD1 as a possible D gene (5 bases). CDR3 length: 14 amino acids. The V and J ends lost 0 bases and 6 bases respectively, with 12 bases between them. From germline, CDR1 is SGHRS and CDR2 YFSETQ. The CDR3 nucleotides read TGCGCCAGCAGCTTGGGGGGCTTCTTTGCTGAAGCTTTCTTT. It encodes CASSLGGFFAEAFF.

V gene TRBV30 combines with J gene TRBJ2-7, with D perhaps matching TRBD2 (7 bases). This CDR3 has 15 residues. CDR1 is GTSNPN, CDR2 SVGIG, per germline (reference sequence). V was pared by 0 bases and J by 3 bases, with 15 bases between. The CDR3 bases are TGTGCCTGGAGTGTAGGGGGGGGGCCTGGCTACGAGCAGTACTTC. As protein: CAWSVGGGPGYEQYF. The full variable domain, in which reference TRBV30 and TRBJ2-7 provide the parts outside the CDR3, is SQTIHQWPATLVQPVGSPLSLECTVEGTSNPNLYWYRQAAGRGLQLLFYSVGIGQISSEVPQNLSASRPQDRQFILSSKKLLLSDSGFYLCAWSVGGGPGYEQYFGPGTRLTVT.

The V and J genes are TRBV10-3 and TRBJ2-1; D gene ambiguous. This CDR3 spans 12 amino acids. The V end was cut by 10 bases, the J end by 2 bases, with 9 bases between. CDR1 is ENHRY, CDR2 SYGVKD, per germline. The CDR3 sequence is CATAVTYNEQFF. CDR3 DNA: TGTGCCACCGCGGTAACCTACAATGAGCAGTTCTTC.

The chain is built from TRBV7-8 and TRBJ2-3; 12 bases line up with TRBD2. Trimming at V came to 2 bases and at J to 6 bases, leaving 6 bases not matched to a gene. Germline V CDR1 and CDR2: SGHVS, FQNEAQ. The CDR3 has 16 amino acids. The CDR3 bases are TGTGCCAGCAGCTTACAGACTAGCGGGAGCGCGGATACGCAGTATTTT. Encoded protein: CASSLQTSGSADTQYF.